The clone carrying this TCR beta chain was counted once. What it recognizes is unknown. With V trimmed by 6 bases and J by 3 bases, 9 bases remained unmatched. This CDR3 region has 15 residues. The sample originates from a study of T cells in Graves' hyperthyroidism and ophthalmopathy. Findings and limits, study-wide: Most thyroid clonotypes expanded above 0.001 appeared in blood too.

RNA transcripts were the template for amplifying TCR beta CDR3 regions. During a first-round RT-PCR of the TCR CDR3, the HTBI primer set was used. TCRdb ran MiXCR on the multiplex PCR reads and lists one entry per CDR3 protein. This sample has about 640,000 distinct CDR3 sequences, with less than 25% found just once. The origin of this receptor is a man aged 30-40 years with Graves' ophthalmopathy. The J gene is TRBJ2-7, the V gene TRBV12-3 or TRBV12-4; 9 nucleotides agree with TRBD1. The source material was blood. In DNA form, the CDR3 reads TGTGCCAGCAGGCCTCGAGGGACAGGGAGCTACGAGCAGTACTTC. Translation: CASRPRGTGSYEQYF.